This passage covers 20 T cell receptor beta chains from one sample sequenced in a study of post-analysis software for immune sequencing data. Findings and limits, study-wide: A handful of TRBV segments were significantly more frequent in patients than in controls. TRBV5-6, TRBV5-1 and TRBV20-1 were among these segments.

Presence of unique molecular identifiers characterized the TCR beta cDNA libraries. Each CDR3 protein is one row after TCRdb ran MiXCR on the PCR reads. This table holds 700,000 to 800,000 distinct CDR3 sequences, just under 30% found once. No antigens are known for them. Source material: blood. All receptors come from a girl aged 10 to 17 with multiple sclerosis.

CDR3 sequence: CASSLARGIQPTDTQYF. The CDR3 region has the DNA TGTGCCAGCAGCTTAGCGCGGGGGATACAACCCACAGATACGCAGTATTTT. The chain combines TRBV7-9 with TRBJ2-3; 7 bases are shared with TRBD2. Unmatched junction bases numbered 8, after V lost 0 bases and J lost 2 bases. This CDR3 contains 17 residues. CDR1 is SEHNR and CDR2 is FQNEAQ in the germline V gene (reference sequence).

The chain is built from TRBV20-1 and TRBJ2-1; D perhaps matches TRBD1 (6 bases). V was shortened by 3 bases and J by 6 bases, with 9 bases between the two germline ends. Germline CDR1 DFQATT, CDR2 SNEGSKA (reference sequence). The CDR3 covers 12 residues. The CDR3 sequence is CSARRTANEQFF. CDR3 DNA: TGCAGTGCTAGGCGGACAGCCAATGAGCAGTTCTTC.

In its sample, this clonotype was seen a few times. The chain is built from TRBV20-1 and TRBJ1-5; TRBD1 agrees at 9 bases. The CDR3 runs 14 residues. From germline, CDR1 is DFQATT and CDR2 SNEGSKA (reference sequence). The V gene end was trimmed by 4 bases and the J gene end by 9 bases; junction bases not matched to a gene: 10. CDR3 loop: CSAKTTGGRPPQHF. The CDR3 nucleotides read TGCAGTGCTAAGACGACAGGGGGAAGGCCGCCCCAGCATTTT.

The V call is TRBV27, the J call TRBJ2-7; perhaps TRBD2 as D (5 bases). Germline values: CDR1 MNHEY, CDR2 SMNVEV (reference sequence). The CDR3 consists of 15 residues. Trimming removed 0 bases from V and 6 bases from J, with 15 bases in between. CDR3 coding DNA: TGTGCCAGCAGTTTATCGTTGTCAGGCGGAGGCGAGCAGTACTTC. Encoded protein: CASSLSLSGGGEQYF.

This clonotype has more than one count but fewer than ten. V usage is TRBV5-1 and J usage is TRBJ2-7; the D gene is possibly TRBD1 (6 bases). Germline V gene lookup returns CDR1 SGHRS and CDR2 YFSETQ. The V and J ends lost 4 bases and 3 bases respectively, with 14 bases between them. The CDR3 totals 14 residues. CDR3 DNA: TGCGCCAGCAGCGTCAGGGGTATCGACTACGAGCAGTACTTC. It encodes CASSVRGIDYEQYF.

The CDR3 spells CASSPGQDSGANVLTF. The CDR3 DNA reads as TGTGCCAGCAGCCCTGGACAAGACTCTGGGGCCAACGTCCTGACTTTC. V usage is TRBV7-9 and J usage is TRBJ2-6, with a weak D call TRBD1 (5 bases). The V gene's germline CDR1 is SEHNR and CDR2 FQNEAQ (reference sequence). CDR3 size: 16 residues. V shed 5 bases and J shed 0 bases, with 11 bases lying between them.

DNA for the CDR3: TGTGCCAGCAGCTTACGGACAGGGAACAATGAGCAGTACTTC. Residues: CASSLRTGNNEQYF. V is TRBV9 and J is TRBJ2-5, with TRBD1 matching over 8 bases. The germline CDR1 and CDR2 sequences are SGDLS and YYNGEE. This CDR3 has 14 residues. Trimming removed 4 bases from V and 11 bases from J; junction bases left unmatched: 13.

The chain has TRBV24-1 and TRBJ2-5; tentative D call: TRBD2 (6 bases). This CDR3 comprises 15 residues. Germline CDR1 KGHDR, CDR2 SFDVKD. V shed 1 base and J shed 2 bases, with 10 bases lying between them. CDR3 in amino acids: CATSDFGRGQETQYF. The DNA for the CDR3 is TGTGCCACCAGTGATTTTGGGCGGGGACAAGAGACCCAGTACTTC.

The chain recombines TRBV20-1 with TRBJ2-1; D might be TRBD2 (6 bases). The CDR3 covers 15 residues. Trimming left V 5 bases short and J 7 bases short, with 21 bases between. Germline V gene data show CDR1 as DFQATT and CDR2 as SNEGSKA (reference sequence). CDR3 protein: CSAGIPGDPENEQFF. The CDR3 nucleotides read TGCAGTGCTGGGATCCCGGGGGACCCTGAGAATGAGCAGTTCTTC.

CDR3 bases: TGCAGTGCTAGAGGGGGGGCTAGCGGGGCGCAAAGAGCTACGCAGTATTTT. Protein product: CSARGGASGAQRATQYF. The rearrangement joins TRBV20-1 to TRBJ2-3; TRBD2 matches at 9 bases. The V and J ends lost 1 base and 8 bases, in that order; junction bases with no gene match: 16. Germline assignment: CDR1 DFQATT and CDR2 SNEGSKA (reference sequence). The CDR3 consists of 17 residues.

V usage is TRBV6-1 and J usage is TRBJ2-1; 7 bases align to TRBD2. CDR1 is MNHNS, CDR2 SASEGT, per germline. The CDR3 sequence is 17 residues long. V lost 2 bases, J lost 7 bases, and 14 bases stayed unmatched. CDR3 bases: TGTGCCAGCAGTGAATGGGGGGGGACTCGACCCGGGAATGAGCAGTTCTTC. Translated, it gives CASSEWGGTRPGNEQFF.

This chain joins TRBV7-9 and TRBJ2-1, with D perhaps assigned TRBD1 or TRBD2 (5 bases each). CDR3 length equals 17 residues. V lost 5 bases to trimming and J lost 2 bases, with 19 bases between them. Per the germline V gene, CDR1 is SEHNR and CDR2 is FQNEAQ (reference sequence). The CDR3 sequence: CASSTDSVRSAYNEQFF. Written as DNA, the CDR3 is TGTGCCAGCAGCACAGACAGCGTGCGTAGCGCCTACAATGAGCAGTTCTTC.

This chain uses TRBV7-2 with TRBJ2-3; the D gene is possibly TRBD1 (7 bases). Germline V gene lookup returns CDR1 SGHTA and CDR2 FQGNSA. This CDR3 contains 16 residues. V was trimmed by 5 bases and J by 5 bases, leaving 20 bases between them. Here the CDR3 reads CASSKGPWQGGDTQYF. Written as DNA, the CDR3 is TGTGCCAGCAGCAAAGGCCCCTGGCAGGGGGGAGATACGCAGTATTTT.

This sequence joins TRBV20-1 and TRBJ1-5; tentative D call: TRBD1 (6 bases). This CDR3 comprises 13 residues. The germline V and J ends were trimmed by 3 bases and 3 bases, with 9 bases remaining between them. Germline CDR1 DFQATT, CDR2 SNEGSKA (reference sequence). CDR3 in amino acids: CSASQGYNQPQHF. CDR3 in DNA: TGCAGTGCTAGCCAGGGGTACAATCAGCCCCAGCATTTT.

A note on this clonotype: The junction shows a germline mismatch at one end, possibly a read error. The chain combines TRBV10-3 with TRBJ2-5, with a possible D match to TRBD1 (5 bases). The CDR3 is made up of 15 amino acids. The germline V gene has CDR1 ENHRY and CDR2 SYGVKD. The CDR3 protein is CATSDSTQSGETQYF. The CDR3 coding sequence is TGTGCCACCAGTGACAGCACACAGAGTGGGGAGACCCAGTACTTC.

For this clonotype: A much more abundant neighbour one base away suggests this may be a read error. The chain couples TRBV4-3 to TRBJ1-2; no definite D call. The CDR3 has 14 amino acids. The germline V gene encodes CDR1 LGHNA and CDR2 YSLEER. The germline V and J ends were trimmed by 0 bases and 4 bases, with 9 bases remaining between them. CDR3 loop: CASSQDSRCYGYTF. In nucleotides, the CDR3 is TGCGCCAGCAGCCAAGATTCCAGGTGCTATGGCTACACCTTC.

The V gene is TRBV28, the J gene TRBJ2-5; D is possibly TRBD1 (6 bases). The CDR3 runs 15 residues. Germline V gene sequence: CDR1 MDHEN, CDR2 SYDVKM. Trimming took off 4 bases at V and 11 bases at J, with 23 bases between the two ends. The CDR3 nucleotides read TGTGCCAGCAGTTCCCACAGGGACACCCCGAGGGAGCAGTACTTC. This codes for CASSSHRDTPREQYF.

This clonotype was seen more than once but under ten times. This chain joins TRBV2 and TRBJ2-1; 7 bases align to TRBD2. Germline loops: CDR1 SNHLY, CDR2 FYNNEI. This CDR3 comprises 13 residues. V lost 10 bases, J lost 3 bases, and 6 bases stayed unmatched. This CDR3 is CATGGGSYNEQFF. CDR3 DNA sequence: TGTGCCACCGGCGGGGGTAGCTACAATGAGCAGTTCTTC.

The V gene is TRBV6-6, the J gene TRBJ2-1; perhaps TRBD1 as D (5 bases). This CDR3 spans 14 amino acids. V was trimmed by 5 bases and J by 4 bases, leaving 12 bases between them. The germline gives CDR1 MNHNY, CDR2 SVGAGI (reference sequence). In DNA, the CDR3 is TGTGCCAGCAGTCGCCCAGGGCTGTACAATGAGCAGTTCTTC. Residues: CASSRPGLYNEQFF.

V is TRBV5-5 and J is TRBJ2-1; TRBD1 agrees at 9 bases. This CDR3 has 15 amino acids. Germline V gene data show CDR1 as SGHKS and CDR2 as YYEKEE (reference sequence). Unmatched junction bases numbered 5, after V lost 0 bases and J lost 7 bases. The CDR3 DNA is TGTGCCAGCAGCTTGGACAGGGGGCGATTAAATGAGCAGTTCTTC. Its translation is CASSLDRGRLNEQFF.